Listed here are 13 T cell receptor beta chains from one sample, sequenced in a study of T-cell reconstitution after alpha-beta-depleted transplantation in children. It was with unique molecular identifiers that the TCRbeta library was prepared. Via MiXCR, TCRdb re-called the PCR reads, giving one row per CDR3 protein. The table shows some 390,000 distinct CDR3 sequences, with over 20% occurring only once. This specimen consisted of PBMCs from the stem cell graft donor, obtained from the stem cell graft. These receptors were obtained from a human donor who donated a stem cell graft to a child with acute myeloid leukemia.

The rearrangement joins TRBV7-2 to TRBJ2-1; D might be TRBD2 (6 bases). Germline CDR1 is SGHTA and CDR2 is FQGNSA. Deletions cut 6 bases from V and 6 bases from J, with 12 bases between. The CDR3 consists of 13 residues. The CDR3 sequence is CASSNGLSNEQFF. CDR3 nucleotides: TGTGCCAGCAGTAATGGACTATCCAATGAGCAGTTCTTC.

This chain connects TRBV20-1 to TRBJ2-5; TRBD2 matches at 14 bases. From germline, CDR1 is DFQATT and CDR2 SNEGSKA (reference sequence). V lost 6 bases to trimming and J lost 5 bases; unmatched junction nucleotides: 17. The CDR3 sequence is 18 residues long. The CDR3 DNA is TGCAGTGCCGGCACGACTAGCGGGAGGGGGCCGTCCTTGGAGACCCAGTACTTC. Its protein product is CSAGTTSGRGPSLETQYF.

This clonotype showed up many times. The J gene is TRBJ2-5, the V gene TRBV12-3 or TRBV12-4, with D perhaps matching TRBD2 (6 bases). The CDR3 length is 17 residues. Trimming cost V 1 base and J 5 bases, with 20 bases left between them. The DNA of the CDR3 is TGTGCCAGCAGTTTAGGGGTTTCAGGCCAGGCGGGGGAGACCCAGTACTTC. It is translated as CASSLGVSGQAGETQYF.

The genes are TRBV28 and TRBJ2-7; 11 nucleotides align to TRBD2. This CDR3 is 16 amino acids long. CDR1 and CDR2 from the germline V gene are MDHEN and SYDVKM. Losses at the gene ends were 5 bases for V and 3 bases for J; bases not matched to a gene: 9. In DNA form, the CDR3 reads TGTGCCAGCAGTCAGATAGCGGGAGGGCCAATCTACGAGCAGTACTTC. Residues: CASSQIAGGPIYEQYF.

This clonotype was counted many times. The chain employs TRBV7-2 and TRBJ2-1; TRBD2 matches 13 bases. Germline loops: CDR1 SGHTA, CDR2 FQGNSA. Unmatched junction bases numbered 5, after V lost 5 bases and J lost 7 bases. The CDR3 length is 15 residues. CDR3 loop: CASSLTSGRGNEQFF. CDR3 in DNA: TGTGCCAGCAGCCTCACTAGCGGGAGGGGGAATGAGCAGTTCTTC.

The table lists this clonotype with a few counts. This chain joins TRBV27 and TRBJ2-7, with D possibly called TRBD1 or TRBD2 (5 bases each). CDR1 and CDR2 from the germline V gene are MNHEY and SMNVEV (reference sequence). V was pared by 8 bases and J by 6 bases, with 11 bases between. This CDR3 has 11 residues. The CDR3 protein is CASGLGREQYF. Written as DNA, the CDR3 is TGTGCCAGCGGGTTGGGACGCGAGCAGTACTTC.

This clonotype was counted only a few times. The rearrangement uses TRBV12-3 or TRBV12-4 and TRBJ1-2, with 7 bases identical to TRBD1. The J segment lost 0 bases and the V segment lost 5 bases, leaving 6 bases of the junction unmatched. This CDR3 is built from 15 residues. The CDR3 protein is CASSLKTGPNYGYTF. In nucleotides, the CDR3 is TGTGCCAGCAGTCTGAAGACAGGGCCTAACTATGGCTACACCTTC.

The chain employs TRBV10-3 and TRBJ2-6, with 12 positions matching TRBD1. V trimming: 6 bases; J trimming: 2 bases; junction bases outside the gene matches: 14. This CDR3 contains 20 residues. CDR1 and CDR2 (germline): ENHRY, SYGVKD. The CDR3 region is CAISKEDQGTGGAGANVLTF. The CDR3 DNA follows: TGTGCCATCAGCAAGGAGGACCAGGGGACAGGGGGCGCTGGGGCCAACGTCCTGACTTTC.

This clonotype was seen ten or more times. The rearrangement uses TRBV7-3 and TRBJ2-1, with 7 bases aligning to TRBD2. The J segment lost 7 bases and the V segment lost 5 bases, leaving 8 bases of the junction unmatched. The CDR3 is 14 residues long. Looked up from germline, CDR1 is SGHTA and CDR2 is FQGTGA. CDR3 in DNA: TGTGCCAGCAGCCCCGGGACTAAGATTAATGAGCAGTTCTTC. Its protein product is CASSPGTKINEQFF.

This chain joins TRBV7-6 and TRBJ2-2, with no clear D. The ends were cut back, 5 bases at V and 6 bases at J, with 16 bases in the middle. The CDR3 is 15 residues long. Germline lookup yields CDR1 SGHVS and CDR2 FNYEAQ. The CDR3 DNA sequence: TGTGCCAGCAGCGCCAATGTCGCTGGGGCCGGGGAGCTGTTTTTT. Translation: CASSANVAGAGELFF.

The gene calls are TRBV5-1 and TRBJ2-7, with D possibly being TRBD2 (5 bases). Germline V gene lookup returns CDR1 SGHRS and CDR2 YFSETQ. The CDR3 is 15 residues long. The V end was cut by 1 base, the J end by 0 bases, with 11 bases between. DNA for the CDR3: TGCGCCAGCAGCTTGTCTGTTAGCGTCTCCTACGAGCAGTACTTC. It encodes CASSLSVSVSYEQYF.

This clonotype was picked up many times. The rearrangement links TRBV20-1 to TRBJ2-1; D is possibly TRBD1 or TRBD2 (5 bases each). Per germline, CDR1 DFQATT and CDR2 SNEGSKA (reference sequence). This CDR3 is built from 16 residues. V was clipped by 5 bases and J by 7 bases, with 24 bases between them. The CDR3 is CSAHQPGRYLRNEQFF. CDR3 coding DNA: TGCAGTGCTCACCAACCGGGACGGTACCTAAGGAATGAGCAGTTCTTC.

This chain uses TRBV4-1 with TRBJ2-5; D ambiguous. CDR3 length: 13 residues. V dropped 2 bases and J dropped 4 bases, with 8 bases sitting between them. Per germline, CDR1 MGHRA and CDR2 YSYEKL. CDR3 DNA sequence: TGCGCCAGCAGCCAACGCCGGACAGAGACCCAGTACTTC. Translated, it gives CASSQRRTETQYF.